Each of the 20 T cell receptor beta chains below was sequenced from the same sample in a study of tumor-infiltrating lymphocytes in primary liver carcinoma (dated by TCRdb to the late 2010s). Blood RNA was extracted from unsorted whole blood with TRIzol reagent; germline DNA came from the DNeasy Blood & Tissue kit. The instrument was an Illumina HiSeq 2500. Starting from 450 to 500 ng total RNA, TCRbeta-specific cDNA was produced by reverse transcription with a constant-region primer and ProtoScript II reverse transcriptase. TCRbeta libraries were built with three nested multiplex PCR rounds, a slightly modified ARM-PCR procedure. Each of the first two PCR rounds ran for approximately 10 cycles using multiplex TRBV1-TRBV30 forward primers together with a Cbeta reverse primer. TCRdb reprocessing: public reads trimmed at Q25 with fastp, clones called with MiXCR, in-frame beta chains kept. Every CDR3 protein is listed once, alongside the most common genes and DNA of its rows. The sample table records approximately 330,000 distinct CDR3 sequences; approximately 65% of these occur just once. About 6% of the sample is held by the ten biggest clonotypes.

Sequencing used peripheral blood. The receptors here all came from a middle-aged man with primary liver carcinoma and hepatitis B virus infection.

A note on this clonotype: A much bigger clone sits one base away, suggesting this may be a read error. The chain has TRBV6-5 and TRBJ2-2, with 8 bases lining up with TRBD2. Germline values: CDR1 MNHEY, CDR2 SVGAGI. The junction had 8 bases not matched to a gene; V was cut back by 4 bases and J by 7 bases. The CDR3 has 15 residues. CDR3 nucleotides: TGTGCCAGCAGTTTCCTTAGCGGGATCGGCGGGGAGCTGTTTTTT. This sequence encodes CASSFLSGIGGELFF.

A note on this clonotype: Mismatch with germline at one junction end may stem from a read error. This chain uses TRBV6-6 with TRBJ1-6; D might be TRBD1 (5 bases). CDR1 MNHNY and CDR2 SVGAGI come from the germline V gene (reference sequence). The CDR3 runs to 15 residues. The CDR3 bases are TGTGTCAGCAGCTTAGGACAATACAATAATTCACCCCTCCACTTT. This encodes CVSSLGQYNNSPLHF.

This clonotype was found a few times. The rearrangement uses TRBV28 and TRBJ1-5; no clear D. CDR1 is MDHEN, CDR2 SYDVKM, per germline. The CDR3 extends over 14 amino acids. Trimming left V 3 bases short and J 0 bases short, with 6 bases between. The CDR3 reads CASSFPYSNQPQHF. The CDR3, as DNA: TGTGCCAGCAGTTTCCCCTATAGCAATCAGCCCCAGCATTTT.

Concerning this clonotype itself: With a much larger clone just one base away, this may be a read error. V usage is TRBV6-5 and J usage is TRBJ2-1; 8 bases agree with TRBD2. Per the germline V gene, CDR1 is MNHEY and CDR2 is SVGAGI. The CDR3 covers 18 residues. J was trimmed by 0 bases and V by 6 bases; bases with no gene match: 13. The CDR3 here is CASSSKSAGAFSYNEQFF. The CDR3 DNA sequence: TGTGCCAGCAGCTCAAAGTCAGCGGGAGCTTTCTCCTACAATGAGCAGTTCTTC.

Points on this clonotype: This is likely a read error, given that the CDR3 carries no conserved phenylalanine or tryptophan at its end. The chain couples TRBV11-2 to TRBJ2-1, with D hard to call. Looked up from germline, CDR1 is SGHAT and CDR2 is FQNNGV. CDR3 length: 14 residues. The CDR3 sequence is CASSFRLVGNEQFL. The CDR3 DNA reads TGCGCCAGCAGCTTTCGTCTAGTGGGGAATGAGCAGTTCCTC.

This clonotype has ten or more counts. The chain is built from TRBV12-3 or TRBV12-4 and TRBJ2-5, with 7 bases aligning to TRBD1. After removal of 3 bases from V and 2 bases from J, the junction contained 12 bases not matched to a gene. The CDR3 is made up of 17 amino acids. This CDR3 is CASSLGNLGTEQETQYF. CDR3 DNA sequence: TGTGCCAGCAGTTTGGGCAACCTAGGGACAGAGCAAGAGACCCAGTACTTC.

This chain connects TRBV29-1 to TRBJ2-1; a possible D gene is TRBD1 (5 bases). The ends were cut back, 8 bases at V and 15 bases at J, with 11 bases in the middle. This CDR3 is 8 amino acids long. Germline V gene sequence: CDR1 SQVTM, CDR2 ANQGSEA. DNA for the CDR3: TGCAGCATACAGGTCTCGTTCTTC. Translating gives CSIQVSFF.

Many counts were recorded for this clonotype. The V and J genes are TRBV12-3 or TRBV12-4 and TRBJ2-1; no clear D. V dropped 2 bases and J dropped 9 bases, with 5 bases sitting between them. This CDR3 is built from 11 residues. CDR3 region: CASSLLGEQFF. CDR3 in DNA: TGTGCCAGCAGTTTACTGGGTGAGCAGTTCTTC.

This clonotype was seen more than once but under ten times. Mismatch with germline at one junction end may stem from a read error. This chain connects TRBV6-2 or TRBV6-3 to TRBJ2-7; no clear D. The CDR3 is 13 residues long. CDR1 and CDR2 from the germline V gene are MNHEY and SVGEGT. The CDR3 DNA is TGTGCCAGCAGTCAACTCCCCTCCCACGAGCAGTACTTC. It encodes CASSQLPSHEQYF.

This clonotype has a handful of counts. Because the CDR3 is missing its conserved closing phenylalanine or tryptophan, this is likely a read error. The limits of the CDR3 on the DNA are not certain, so only TCRdb's listed CDR3 is given. The chain carries TRBV30 and TRBJ2-7; whether TRBD2, the table's D call, matches the DNA was not checked. Counting both end residues, the CDR3 totals 15 amino acids. Germline V lookup: CDR1 GTSNPN, CDR2 SVGIG (reference sequence). The CDR3 spells CAWTSGTTSPTSRSD.

The J gene is TRBJ2-5, the V gene TRBV18; 7 bases align to TRBD2. The germline V gene has CDR1 KGHSH and CDR2 LQKENI. CDR3 length equals 15 residues. J was trimmed by 2 bases and V by 3 bases; bases with no gene match: 6. The CDR3 protein is CASSPFPSGQETQYF. As DNA, the CDR3 is TGTGCCAGCTCACCGTTCCCTAGCGGTCAAGAGACCCAGTACTTC.

The chain employs TRBV11-2 and TRBJ2-7, with D hard to call. The CDR3 length is 15 residues. Germline CDR1 SGHAT, CDR2 FQNNGV. V dropped 6 bases and J dropped 2 bases, with 17 bases sitting between them. The CDR3 is CASSPSEQNAYEQYF. CDR3 DNA sequence: TGTGCCAGCAGTCCGTCCGAACAGAACGCCTACGAGCAGTACTTC.

This clonotype was recorded only once. This sequence may be a read error, since a much larger clone differs from it by one base. V usage is TRBV29-1 and J usage is TRBJ1-1; D might be TRBD1 (6 bases). Germline V CDR1 and CDR2: SQVTM, ANQGSEA. There are 13 residues in the CDR3. CDR3 sequence: CSVKQGWGTETFF. The CDR3 DNA sequence: TGCAGCGTGAAACAGGGTTGGGGCACTGAAACTTTCTTT.

V usage is TRBV6-1 and J usage is TRBJ2-1; 7 bases agree with TRBD2. Trimming at V came to 1 base and at J to 8 bases, leaving 5 bases not matched to a gene. The CDR3 runs 14 residues. Germline CDR1 is MNHNS and CDR2 is SASEGT. The CDR3 sequence is CASSEVTGGDEQFF. As DNA, the CDR3 is TGTGCCAGCAGTGAAGTCACGGGAGGCGATGAGCAGTTCTTC.

The rearrangement uses TRBV28 and TRBJ1-2; TRBD1 agrees at 8 bases. With 7 bases clipped from V and 4 bases from J, the junction kept 11 bases outside the gene matches. Germline V CDR1 and CDR2: MDHEN, SYDVKM. The CDR3 totals 15 residues. The CDR3 region has the DNA TGTGCCAGCAATCTTCAGGGGGCGCGAATCTATGGCTACACCTTC. Translation gives CASNLQGARIYGYTF.

Regarding this clonotype: A read error may account for a junction end that differs from germline. The chain joins TRBV11-2 to TRBJ1-2, with no clear D. Germline V gene sequence: CDR1 SGHAT, CDR2 FQNNGV. The CDR3 is 12 residues long. The CDR3 bases are TGTGCCAGCAGCCGAGGACCTTATGGTTACGCCTTC. As protein: CASSRGPYGYAF. The variable domain in full, with the rest retrieved from reference TRBV11-2 and TRBJ1-2, is EAGVAQSPRYKIIEKRQSVAFWCNPISGHATLYWYQQILGQGPKLLIQFQNNGVVDDSQLPKDRFSAERLKGVDSTLKIQPAKLEDSAVYLCASSRGPYGYAFGSGTRLTVV.

Note on this clonotype: A much bigger clone sits one base away, suggesting this may be a read error. The genes are TRBV10-3 and TRBJ1-2, with 7 positions matching TRBD1. The CDR3 has 13 residues. The trim removed 6 bases at V and 9 bases at J, leaving 10 bases unmatched. Germline V gene lookup returns CDR1 ENHRY and CDR2 SYGVKD. The chain's CDR3 is CAISTDRDYSYTF. CDR3 bases: TGTGCCATCAGCACTGACAGGGATTATAGCTACACCTTC.

This clonotype was seen more than once but under ten times. The chain employs TRBV20-1 and TRBJ2-4; 8 bases match TRBD2. Germline assignment: CDR1 DFQATT and CDR2 SNEGSKA (reference sequence). Unmatched junction bases numbered 15, after V lost 6 bases and J lost 8 bases. The CDR3 totals 15 residues. The CDR3 DNA follows: TGCAGTGCCCGCGGTGCTAGCGGGCCGTGGGACATTCAGTACTTC. It translates to CSARGASGPWDIQYF.

This CDR3 reads CASSLVPGTQNTEAFF. DNA of the CDR3: TGTGCCAGCAGCTTGGTCCCCGGGACACAAAACACTGAAGCTTTCTTT. This rearrangement joins TRBV5-5 to TRBJ1-1; D might be TRBD1 (6 bases). Germline lookup yields CDR1 SGHKS and CDR2 YYEKEE (reference sequence). The V end lost 0 bases, the J end lost 2 bases, and 14 bases lay between the germline ends. This CDR3 has 16 amino acids. Full variable domain (missing parts from reference TRBV5-5 and TRBJ1-1): DAGVTQSPTHLIKTRGQQVTLRCSPISGHKSVSWYQQVLGQGPQFIFQYYEKEERGRGNFPDRFSARQFPNYSSELNVNALLLGDSALYLCASSLVPGTQNTEAFFGQGTRLTVV.

Turning to this clonotype: Since a much larger clone is just one base distant, this may be a read error. The DNA for the CDR3 is TGTGTCAGCAGTTACTCGATGACAGGGGACACTGAAGCTTTCTTT. Translation: CVSSYSMTGDTEAFF. The chain recombines TRBV6-2 or TRBV6-3 with TRBJ1-1, with TRBD1 matching over 8 bases. This CDR3 is 15 amino acids long. Germline CDR1 reads MNHEY; CDR2 reads SVGEGT.